These T cell receptor beta chains were read from a single sample in a study of CD8+ T cells in alopecia areata. TCRdb's copy holds only in-frame clones and misses some; the assay was immunoSEQ multiplex PCR. The table lists approximately 200,000 clones, 45% to 65% of them singletons. The specimen was CD4+ T cells sorted from blood, collected at week 4, from a patient treated with tofacitinib. These receptors were collected from a human donor with alopecia areata. Both conserved end residues are part of each CDR3. The D gene is left open where the match is weak. Expanded clones get a size class; other rows say once, few or many, or leave the size out.

j_gene | v_gene | d_gene | abundance | CDR3nt | CDR3aa
TRBJ1-1 | TRBV19 | NA | few | TGTGCCAGTAGTATAGGTGGGGCCACGAACACTGAAGCTTTCTTT | CASSIGGATNTEAFF
TRBJ2-7 | TRBV7-9 | NA | NA | TGTGCCAGCAGCTTAGGCACAGGGACCTACGAGCAGTACTTC | CASSLGTGTYEQYF
TRBJ2-1 | TRBV4-2 | TRBD2 | NA | TGTGCCAGCAGCCGCATTGCGGGGGTGGATGAGCAGTTCTTC | CASSRIAGVDEQFF
TRBJ2-7 | TRBV28 | TRBD2 | NA | TGTGCCAGCAGTCCCCAGGGACTAGCGGGGGGATACTGGTACGAGCAGTACTTC | CASSPQGLAGGYWYEQYF
TRBJ1-6 | TRBV18 | NA | NA | TGTGCCAGCTCACTGGAGGGGGGGGCGCATTCACCCCTCCACTTT | CASSLEGGAHSPLHF
TRBJ1-5 | TRBV29-1 | NA | few | TGCAGCGTCAGTACCGGGGGGGGCCGCAATCAGCCCCAGCATTTT | CSVSTGGGRNQPQHF
TRBJ1-4 | TRBV6-1 | NA | few | TGTGCCAGCAGTCCCCTAGGGGCGACTAATGAAAAACTGTTTTTT | CASSPLGATNEKLFF
TRBJ1-6 | TRBV10-3 | TRBD1 | once | TGTGCCTCGAGGACAGGCGGAAGCTCCTATAATTCACCCCTCCACTTT | CASRTGGSSYNSPLHF
TRBJ2-1 | TRBV6-5 | TRBD1 | NA | TGTGCCAGCAGTCTCCCGGGACAGGGACACAATGAGCAGTTCTTC | CASSLPGQGHNEQFF
TRBJ1-4 | TRBV9 | TRBD1 | once | TGTGCCAGCAGCCCCCCCGGGACAGGTGAAAAACTGTTTTTT | CASSPPGTGEKLFF
TRBJ1-2 | TRBV28 | TRBD1 | NA | TGTGCCAGCAGTTCGATGGGACAGGGTGATGGCTACACCTTC | CASSSMGQGDGYTF
TRBJ2-1 | TRBV7-8 | NA | NA | TGTGCCAGCAGCTCCCCCTGGGGGGGGCGTGTTGAGCAGTTCTTC | CASSSPWGGRVEQFF
TRBJ2-7 | TRBV7-2 | NA | NA | TGTGCCAGCAGCCCACCGCGGGGAGGGCAGTACTTC | CASSPPRGGQYF
TRBJ1-2 | TRBV15 | NA | once | TGTGCCACCAGCGGTGGCGGGGAAGGACTCTATGGCTACACCTTC | CATSGGGEGLYGYTF
TRBJ2-2 | TRBV30 | NA | NA | TGTGCCTGTTCGGAGGTGGCCACCGGGGAGCTGTTTTTT | CACSEVATGELFF
TRBJ1-2 | TRBV30 | NA | NA | TGTGCCTGGAGTCCTGGGCGATTC | CAWSPGRF
TRBJ1-2 | TRBV29-1 | NA | NA | TGCAGCGTTCAACAGAACTATGGCTACACCTTC | CSVQQNYGYTF
TRBJ2-5 | TRBV7-2 | TRBD2 | once | TGTGCCAGCAGCCTGGCGGGCCGGGGGGGCCTGAAGACCCAGTACTTC | CASSLAGRGGLKTQYF
TRBJ2-5 | TRBV23-1 | TRBD1 | few | TGCGCCAGCAGTCAATACAGGGGTCAAGAGACCCAGTACTTC | CASSQYRGQETQYF
TRBJ1-1 | TRBV6-5 | NA | NA | TGTGCCAGCAGTTACTCGGGGGTAATGAACACTGAAGCTTTCTTT | CASSYSGVMNTEAFF
TRBJ2-2 | TRBV19 | NA | few | TGTGCCAGTAGTATGGGAGGGAACACCGGGGAGCTGTTTTTT | CASSMGGNTGELFF
TRBJ1-1 | TRBV25-1 | NA | NA | TGTGCCAGCAGTGAACGTTTCGAAACGACTGAAGCTTTCTTT | CASSERFETTEAFF
TRBJ2-5 | TRBV11-2 | NA | NA | TGTGCCAGCAGCTTAGCGTTAGGGGCTTTAGAGACCCAGTACTTC | CASSLALGALETQYF
TRBJ1-6 | TRBV29-1 | NA | few | TGCAGCGTTGAAGATCCCCGTCCAGGGGTTTATAATTCACCCCTCCACTTT | CSVEDPRPGVYNSPLHF
TRBJ2-7 | TRBV15 | NA | NA | TGTGCCACCAGCAGACTCCAAAGCTCCTACGAGCAGTACTTC | CATSRLQSSYEQYF
TRBJ2-3 | TRBV6-5 | NA | NA | TGTGCCAGCAGGACCCCGGGTTCAGATACGCAGTATTTT | CASRTPGSDTQYF
TRBJ1-2 | TRBV30 | NA | few | TGTGCCTGGAGTCACCCCGTGAGTAACTATGGCTACACCTTC | CAWSHPVSNYGYTF
TRBJ1-3 | TRBV18 | NA | few | TGTGCCAGCTCACCAGCAGGAAACACCATATATTTT | CASSPAGNTIYF
TRBJ2-6 | TRBV30 | NA | NA | TGTGCCTGGGGGGGCCTTTCTGGGGCCAACGTCCTGACTTTC | CAWGGLSGANVLTF
TRBJ1-2 | TRBV29-1 | NA | NA | TGCAGCTCCCGGGCCGAGGACAGTCACTATGGCTACACCTTC | CSSRAEDSHYGYTF
TRBJ2-3 | TRBV29-1 | NA | NA | TGCAGCGTTGGGCTCCTTGTCACAGATACGCAGTATTTT | CSVGLLVTDTQYF
TRBJ2-7 | TRBV29-1 | NA | NA | TGCAGCGGCGGGACCGACTACGAGCAGTACTTC | CSGGTDYEQYF
TRBJ2-5 | TRBV28 | NA | NA | TGTGCCAGCAGTCCGCGGCAGGGGTTGGGGGAGACCCAGTACTTC | CASSPRQGLGETQYF
TRBJ1-2 | TRBV30 | NA | NA | TGTGCCTGGAGGAGGCAGGCCGGGGGTAGCTACACCTTC | CAWRRQAGGSYTF
TRBJ2-7 | TRBV28 | TRBD1 | few | TGTGCCAGCAGTTCGACGGGACAGGGCTACGAGCAGTACTTC | CASSSTGQGYEQYF
TRBJ1-5 | TRBV15 | NA | few | TGTGCCACCAGCAGGGCCCTTAATCAGCCCCAGCATTTT | CATSRALNQPQHF
TRBJ1-1 | TRBV7-9 | NA | few | TGTGCCAGCACCTTCCATGTGAGGGTGAACACTGAAGCTTTCTTT | CASTFHVRVNTEAFF
TRBJ1-2 | TRBV5-1 | TRBD1 | NA | TGCGCCAGCAGCTTGGAGCGGCAGGGGGCTGATGGCTACACCTTC | CASSLERQGADGYTF
TRBJ1-6 | TRBV27 | TRBD1 | NA | TGTGCCAGCAGTCTACGGGACAGGGGGCATTCACCCCTCCACTTT | CASSLRDRGHSPLHF
TRBJ2-3 | TRBV7-8 | NA | NA | TGTGCCAGCAGCTTAGCGCGATTACGCACAGATACGCAGTATTTT | CASSLARLRTDTQYF
TRBJ2-7 | TRBV5-1 | NA | NA | TGCGCCAGCAGCTTGGGAAGCTACTCCTACGAGCAGTACTTC | CASSLGSYSYEQYF
TRBJ1-5 | TRBV7-6 | NA | few | TGTGCCAGCAGCCCCCCGGCAGGGCCCCAGCATTTT | CASSPPAGPQHF
TRBJ2-5 | TRBV29-1 | NA | NA | TGCAGCGTCCATGGACAACTCCAAGAGACCCAGTACTTC | CSVHGQLQETQYF
TRBJ2-3 | TRBV7-2 | NA | few | TGTGCCAGCAGCTTAGGGGCGGTTGGAAGGGTGCAGTATTTT | CASSLGAVGRVQYF
TRBJ1-1 | TRBV29-1 | TRBD1 | once | TGCAGCGTAGGGACAGGATCGGTTAGCTGGGCTTTCTTT | CSVGTGSVSWAFF
TRBJ1-2 | TRBV12-5 | TRBD1 | NA | TGTGCTAGTGGTTTGCCCGGACAGGGGGATGGCTACACCTTC | CASGLPGQGDGYTF
TRBJ2-2 | TRBV9 | NA | once | TGTGCCAGCAGCGTAGGCTGGGGTTACACCGGGGAGCTGTTTTTT | CASSVGWGYTGELFF
TRBJ2-3 | TRBV11-2 | NA | NA | TGTGCCAGCAGTAGTGGGAGTACGCAGTATTTT | CASSSGSTQYF
TRBJ2-2 | TRBV7-9 | NA | NA | TGTGCCAGCAGCTCCGGGGTCACCGGGGAGCTGTTTTTT | CASSSGVTGELFF
TRBJ2-7 | TRBV29-1 | NA | NA | TGCAGCGGACGTACAGGGCGGGACGAGCAGTACTTC | CSGRTGRDEQYF
TRBJ1-5 | TRBV6-6 | TRBD1 | NA | TGTGCCAGCAGTTACTCCGCTCAGGGGGGTCAGCCCCAGCATTTT | CASSYSAQGGQPQHF
TRBJ2-6 | TRBV9 | NA | NA | TGTGCCAGCAGCGTAGCACTTATTGGAGGTGCTGGGGCCAACGTCCTGACTTTC | CASSVALIGGAGANVLTF
TRBJ1-2 | TRBV30 | TRBD1 | NA | TGTGCTTTCGAGCCGGGACAGGGAAATTCTAACTATGGCTACACCTTC | CAFEPGQGNSNYGYTF
TRBJ1-2 | TRBV28 | NA | NA | TGTGCCAGCAGTTATGGGGATGGGGACTATGGCTACACCTTC | CASSYGDGDYGYTF
TRBJ1-2 | TRBV6-6 | TRBD1 | NA | TGTGCCACCGATGCCGCGGACAGGGAGGATGATGGCTACACCTTC | CATDAADREDDGYTF
TRBJ2-1 | TRBV4-1 | NA | NA | TGCGCCAGCAGCCAAGGACGGCAGGGCCGGAATGAGCAGTTCTTC | CASSQGRQGRNEQFF
TRBJ1-2 | TRBV7-2 | NA | NA | TGTGCCAGCAGCACGAGGCCCGACTATGGCTACACCTTC | CASSTRPDYGYTF